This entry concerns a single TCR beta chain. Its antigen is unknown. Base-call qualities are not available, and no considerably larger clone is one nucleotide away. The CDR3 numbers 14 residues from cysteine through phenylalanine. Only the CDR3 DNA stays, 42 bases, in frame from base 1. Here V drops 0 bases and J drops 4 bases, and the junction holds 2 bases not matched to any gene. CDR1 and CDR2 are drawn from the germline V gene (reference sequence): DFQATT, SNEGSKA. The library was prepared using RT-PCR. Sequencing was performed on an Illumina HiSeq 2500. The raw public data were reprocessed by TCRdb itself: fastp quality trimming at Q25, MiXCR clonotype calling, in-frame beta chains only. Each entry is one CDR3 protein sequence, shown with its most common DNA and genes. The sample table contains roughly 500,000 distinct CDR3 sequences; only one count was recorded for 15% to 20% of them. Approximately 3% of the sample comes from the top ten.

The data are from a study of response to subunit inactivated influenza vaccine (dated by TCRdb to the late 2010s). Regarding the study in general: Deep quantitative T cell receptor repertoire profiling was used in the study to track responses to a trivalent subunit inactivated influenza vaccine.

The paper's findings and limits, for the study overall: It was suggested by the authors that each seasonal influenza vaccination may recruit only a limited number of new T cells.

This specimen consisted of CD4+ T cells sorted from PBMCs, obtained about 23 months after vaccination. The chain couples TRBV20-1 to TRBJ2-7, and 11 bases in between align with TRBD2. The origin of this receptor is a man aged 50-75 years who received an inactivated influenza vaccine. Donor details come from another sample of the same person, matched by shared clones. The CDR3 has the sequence CSARELAGVYEQYF. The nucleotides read TGCAGTGCTAGAGAACTAGCGGGAGTTTACGAGCAGTACTTC.